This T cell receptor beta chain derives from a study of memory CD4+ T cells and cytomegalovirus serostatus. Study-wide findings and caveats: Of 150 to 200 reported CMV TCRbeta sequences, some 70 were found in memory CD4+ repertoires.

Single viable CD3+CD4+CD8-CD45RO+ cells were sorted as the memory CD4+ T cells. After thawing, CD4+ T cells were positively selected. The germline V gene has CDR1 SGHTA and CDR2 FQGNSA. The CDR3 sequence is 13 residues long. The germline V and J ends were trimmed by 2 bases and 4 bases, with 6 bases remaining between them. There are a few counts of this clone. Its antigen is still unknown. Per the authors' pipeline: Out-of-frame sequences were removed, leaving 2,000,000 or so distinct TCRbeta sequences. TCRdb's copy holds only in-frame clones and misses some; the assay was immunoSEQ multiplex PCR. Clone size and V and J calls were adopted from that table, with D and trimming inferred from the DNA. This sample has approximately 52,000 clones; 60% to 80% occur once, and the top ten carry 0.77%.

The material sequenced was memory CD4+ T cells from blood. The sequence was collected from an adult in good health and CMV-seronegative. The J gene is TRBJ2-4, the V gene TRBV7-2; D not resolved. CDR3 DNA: TGTGCCAGCAGCTTAAACAGTAAAAACATTCAGTACTTC. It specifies CASSLNSKNIQYF.